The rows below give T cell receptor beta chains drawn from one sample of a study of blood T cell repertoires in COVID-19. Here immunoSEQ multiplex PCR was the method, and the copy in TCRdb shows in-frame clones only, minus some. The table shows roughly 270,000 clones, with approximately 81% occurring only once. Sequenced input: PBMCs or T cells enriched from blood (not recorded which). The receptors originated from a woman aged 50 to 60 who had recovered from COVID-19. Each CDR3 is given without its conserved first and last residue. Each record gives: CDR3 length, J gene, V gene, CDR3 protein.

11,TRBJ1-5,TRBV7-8,ASSPWGVQPQH
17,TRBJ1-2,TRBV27,ASSFVVWRERPSNYGYT
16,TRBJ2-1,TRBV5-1,ASSLRSGSRVVYNEQF
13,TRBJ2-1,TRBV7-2,ASSATSGRYNEQF
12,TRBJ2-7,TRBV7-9,ASSLGQGAYEQY
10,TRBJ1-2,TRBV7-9,ASSQAEYGYT
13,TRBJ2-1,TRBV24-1,ATSDTDRPDNEQF
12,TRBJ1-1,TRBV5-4,ASSRDRGHHEAF
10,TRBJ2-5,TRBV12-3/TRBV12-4,ASSLAPAGGY
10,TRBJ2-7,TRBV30,AWSVLTYEQY
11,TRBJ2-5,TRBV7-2,ASSPGLQETQY
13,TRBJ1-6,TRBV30,AWRPPGHGESPLH
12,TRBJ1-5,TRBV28,ASSAGGANQPQH
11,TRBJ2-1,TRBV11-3,ASSATAFVEQF
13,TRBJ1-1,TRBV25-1,ASSEYRAKDTEAF
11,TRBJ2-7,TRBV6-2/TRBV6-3,ASSYLNSYEQY
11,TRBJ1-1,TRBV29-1,SVQGRSNTEAF
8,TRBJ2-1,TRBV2,AGQLNEQF
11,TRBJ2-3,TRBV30,AWTSGNTDTQY
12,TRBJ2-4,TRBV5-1,ASSLGQTGDIQY
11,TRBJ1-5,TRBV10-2,ASSDNSNQPQH
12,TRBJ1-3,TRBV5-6,ASSLDRRSFTIY
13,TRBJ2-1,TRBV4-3,ASSQDLPGAGEQF
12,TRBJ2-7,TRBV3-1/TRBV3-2,ASSYRGGLSEQY
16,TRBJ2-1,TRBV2,ASSDTLTGGAVYNEQF
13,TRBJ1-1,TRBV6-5,ASSYSIFGNTEAF
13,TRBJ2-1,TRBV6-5,ASKDIAGTYNEQF
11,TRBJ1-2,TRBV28,ASSRRPAYGYT
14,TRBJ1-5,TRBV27,ASSLKQGLGNQPQH
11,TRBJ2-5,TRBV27,ASSPRPEGTQY
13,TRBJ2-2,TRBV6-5,ASNALAGANGELF
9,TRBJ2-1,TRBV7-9,ASSLVNEQF
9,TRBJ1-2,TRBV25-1,ASMSILGYT
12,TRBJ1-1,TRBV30,AWRARLPNTEAF
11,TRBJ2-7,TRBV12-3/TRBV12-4,ASSFFGTVSPY
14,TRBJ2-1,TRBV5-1,ASSPGLKRRSDEQF
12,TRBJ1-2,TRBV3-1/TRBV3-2,ASSPAGGLKGYT
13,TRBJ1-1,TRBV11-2,ASSFLLTGSTEAF